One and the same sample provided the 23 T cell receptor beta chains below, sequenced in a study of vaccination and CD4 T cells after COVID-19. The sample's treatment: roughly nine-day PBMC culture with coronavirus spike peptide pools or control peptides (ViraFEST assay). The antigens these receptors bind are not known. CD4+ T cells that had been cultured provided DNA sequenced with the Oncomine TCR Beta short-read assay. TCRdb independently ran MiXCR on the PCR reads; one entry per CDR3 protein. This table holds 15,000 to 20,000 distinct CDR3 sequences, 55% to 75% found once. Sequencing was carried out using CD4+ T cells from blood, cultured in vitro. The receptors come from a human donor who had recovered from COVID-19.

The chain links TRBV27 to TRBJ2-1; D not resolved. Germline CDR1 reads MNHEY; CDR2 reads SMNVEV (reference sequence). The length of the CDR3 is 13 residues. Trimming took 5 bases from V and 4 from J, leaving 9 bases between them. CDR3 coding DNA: TGTGCCAGCAGTCGAAGGGTGTACAATGAGCAGTTCTTC. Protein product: CASSRRVYNEQFF.

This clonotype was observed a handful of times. CDR3 bases: TGTGCCAGCAGCAGGGATAATCGGGAGACCCAGTACTTC. Residues: CASSRDNRETQYF. This chain connects TRBV7-3 to TRBJ2-5; D unresolved. The CDR3 is made up of 13 amino acids. CDR1 and CDR2 from the germline V gene are SGHTA and FQGTGA. V was pared by 5 bases and J by 5 bases, with 12 bases between.

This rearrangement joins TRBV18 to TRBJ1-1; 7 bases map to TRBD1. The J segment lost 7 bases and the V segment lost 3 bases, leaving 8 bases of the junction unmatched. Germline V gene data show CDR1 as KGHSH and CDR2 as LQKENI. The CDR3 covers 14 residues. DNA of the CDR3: TGTGCCAGCTCACCCGGGGACAGCCCCCGTGAAGCTTTCTTT. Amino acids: CASSPGDSPREAFF.

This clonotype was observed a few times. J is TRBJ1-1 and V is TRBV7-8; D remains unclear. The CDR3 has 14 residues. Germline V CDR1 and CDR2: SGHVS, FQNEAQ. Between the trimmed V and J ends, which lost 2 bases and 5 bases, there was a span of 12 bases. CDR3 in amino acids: CASSLMEAVTEAFF. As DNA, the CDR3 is TGTGCCAGCAGCTTAATGGAGGCGGTAACTGAAGCTTTCTTT.

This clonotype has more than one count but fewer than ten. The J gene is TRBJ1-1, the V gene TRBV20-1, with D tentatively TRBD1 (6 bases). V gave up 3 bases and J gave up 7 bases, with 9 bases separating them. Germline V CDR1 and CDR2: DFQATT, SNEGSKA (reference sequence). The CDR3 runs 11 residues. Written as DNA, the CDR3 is TGCAGTGCTAGGTACAGGGATGAAGCTTTCTTT. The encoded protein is CSARYRDEAFF.

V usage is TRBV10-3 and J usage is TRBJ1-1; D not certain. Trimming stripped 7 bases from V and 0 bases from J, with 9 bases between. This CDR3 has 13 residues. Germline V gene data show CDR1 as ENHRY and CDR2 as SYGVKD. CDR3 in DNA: TGTGCCATCACCAGAGAAGTGAACACTGAAGCTTTCTTT. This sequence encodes CAITREVNTEAFF.

The CDR3 region is CASSDRRAETQYF. In DNA form, the CDR3 reads TGTGCCAGCAGTGATAGGCGAGCGGAGACCCAGTACTTC. The chain carries TRBV2 and TRBJ2-5, with no clear D. Per the germline V gene, CDR1 is SNHLY and CDR2 is FYNNEI. The V end was cut by 3 bases, the J end by 5 bases, with 10 bases between. The CDR3 length is 13 residues.

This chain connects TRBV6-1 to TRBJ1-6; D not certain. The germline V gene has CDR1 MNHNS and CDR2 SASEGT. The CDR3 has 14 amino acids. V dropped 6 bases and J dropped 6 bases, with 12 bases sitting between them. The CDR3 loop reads CASRKTDFNSPLHF. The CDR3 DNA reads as TGTGCCAGCAGAAAAACGGATTTTAATTCACCCCTCCACTTT.

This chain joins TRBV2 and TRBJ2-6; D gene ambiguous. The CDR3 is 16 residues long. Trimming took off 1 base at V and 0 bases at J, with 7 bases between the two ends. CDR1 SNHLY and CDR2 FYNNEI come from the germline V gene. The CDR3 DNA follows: TGTGCCAGCAGTGAAGATGTACGCTCTGGGGCCAACGTCCTGACTTTC. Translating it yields CASSEDVRSGANVLTF.

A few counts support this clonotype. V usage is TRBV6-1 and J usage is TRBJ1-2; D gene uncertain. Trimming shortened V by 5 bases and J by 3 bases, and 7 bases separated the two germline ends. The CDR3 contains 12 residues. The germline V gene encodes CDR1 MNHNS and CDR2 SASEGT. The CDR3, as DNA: TGTGCCAGCAGTCTGGTAGACTATGGCTACACCTTC. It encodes CASSLVDYGYTF.

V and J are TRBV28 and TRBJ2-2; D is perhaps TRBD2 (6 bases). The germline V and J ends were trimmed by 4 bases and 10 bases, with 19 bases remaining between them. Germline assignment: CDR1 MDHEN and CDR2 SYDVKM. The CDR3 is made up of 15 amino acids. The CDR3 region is CASSYWREGSKELFF. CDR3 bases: TGTGCCAGCAGTTATTGGCGGGAAGGCTCGAAGGAGCTGTTTTTT.

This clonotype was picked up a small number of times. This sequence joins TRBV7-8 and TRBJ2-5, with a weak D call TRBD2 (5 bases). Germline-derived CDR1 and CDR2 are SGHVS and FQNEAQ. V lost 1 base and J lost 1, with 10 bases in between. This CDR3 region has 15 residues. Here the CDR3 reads CASSLESSTQETQYF. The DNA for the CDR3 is TGTGCCAGCAGCTTAGAGTCTAGCACCCAAGAGACCCAGTACTTC. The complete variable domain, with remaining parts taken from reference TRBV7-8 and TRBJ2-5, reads GAGVSQSPRYKVAKRGQDVALRCDPISGHVSLFWYQQALGQGPEFLTYFQNEAQLDKSGLPSDRFFAERPEGSVSTLKIQRTQQEDSAVYLCASSLESSTQETQYFGPGTRLLVL.

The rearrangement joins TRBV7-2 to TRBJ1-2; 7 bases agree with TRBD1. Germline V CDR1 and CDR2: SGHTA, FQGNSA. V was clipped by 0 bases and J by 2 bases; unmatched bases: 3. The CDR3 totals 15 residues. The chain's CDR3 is CASSLAGQFNYGYTF. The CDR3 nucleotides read TGTGCCAGCAGCTTAGCGGGACAGTTCAACTATGGCTACACCTTC.

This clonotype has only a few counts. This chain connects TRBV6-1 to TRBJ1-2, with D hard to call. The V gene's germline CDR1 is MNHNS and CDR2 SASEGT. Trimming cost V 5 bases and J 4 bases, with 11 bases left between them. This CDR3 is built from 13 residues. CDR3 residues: CASSKGRSYGYTF. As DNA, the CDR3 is TGTGCCAGCAGTAAAGGACGAAGCTATGGCTACACCTTC.

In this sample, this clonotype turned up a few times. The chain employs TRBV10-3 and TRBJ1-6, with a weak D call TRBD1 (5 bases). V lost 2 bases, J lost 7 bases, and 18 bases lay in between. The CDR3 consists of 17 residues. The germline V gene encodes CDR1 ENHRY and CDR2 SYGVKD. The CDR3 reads CAISEGGGSNLNSPLHF. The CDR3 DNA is TGTGCCATCAGTGAGGGGGGAGGGTCGAACCTCAATTCACCCCTCCACTTT.

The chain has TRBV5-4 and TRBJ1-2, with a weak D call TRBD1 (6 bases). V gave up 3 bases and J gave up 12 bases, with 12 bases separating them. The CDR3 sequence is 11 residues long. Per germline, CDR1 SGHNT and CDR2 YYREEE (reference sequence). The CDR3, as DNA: TGTGCCAGCAGCTCCTCAGGGGATCACACCTTC. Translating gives CASSSSGDHTF.

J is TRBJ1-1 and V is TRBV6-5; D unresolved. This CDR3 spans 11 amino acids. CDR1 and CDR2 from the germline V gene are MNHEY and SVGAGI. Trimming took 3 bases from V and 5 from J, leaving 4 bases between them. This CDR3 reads CASSYQTEAFF. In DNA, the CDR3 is TGTGCCAGCAGTTATCAAACTGAAGCTTTCTTT.

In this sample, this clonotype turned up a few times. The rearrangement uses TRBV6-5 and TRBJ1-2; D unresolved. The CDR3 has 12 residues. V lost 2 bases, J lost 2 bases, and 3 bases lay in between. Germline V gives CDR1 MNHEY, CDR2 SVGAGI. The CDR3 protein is CASSYPNYGYTF. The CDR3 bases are TGTGCCAGCAGTTACCCCAACTATGGCTACACCTTC.

The CDR3 nucleotides are TGCAGTGCTAGACCAACAGGGTTAGGGAATCAGCCCCAGCATTTT. Its translation: CSARPTGLGNQPQHF. The V and J genes are TRBV20-1 and TRBJ1-5; weak D call: TRBD1 (6 bases). The CDR3 runs 15 residues. V was cut by 2 bases and J by 4 bases, with 15 bases left in between. From germline, CDR1 is DFQATT and CDR2 SNEGSKA (reference sequence).

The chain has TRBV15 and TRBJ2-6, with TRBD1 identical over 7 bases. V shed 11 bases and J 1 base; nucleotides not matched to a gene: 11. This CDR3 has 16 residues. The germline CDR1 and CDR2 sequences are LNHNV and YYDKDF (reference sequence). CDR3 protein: CAVAYGTASGANVLTF. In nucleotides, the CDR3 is TGTGCCGTAGCCTACGGGACAGCGTCTGGGGCCAACGTCCTGACTTTC.

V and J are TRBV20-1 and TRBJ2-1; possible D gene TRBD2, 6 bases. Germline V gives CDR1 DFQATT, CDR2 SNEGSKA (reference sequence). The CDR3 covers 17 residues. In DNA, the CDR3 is TGCAGCGCGAATGGGGGGATTGCTGGTAGCTCCTACAATGAGCAGTTCTTC. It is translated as CSANGGIAGSSYNEQFF.

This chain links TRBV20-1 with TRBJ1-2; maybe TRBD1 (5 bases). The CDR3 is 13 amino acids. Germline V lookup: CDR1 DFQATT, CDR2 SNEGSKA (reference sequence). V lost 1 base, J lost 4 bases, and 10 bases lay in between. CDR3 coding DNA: TGCAGTGCTAGAGGGGGCGCGGTCTATGGCTACACCTTC. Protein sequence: CSARGGAVYGYTF.

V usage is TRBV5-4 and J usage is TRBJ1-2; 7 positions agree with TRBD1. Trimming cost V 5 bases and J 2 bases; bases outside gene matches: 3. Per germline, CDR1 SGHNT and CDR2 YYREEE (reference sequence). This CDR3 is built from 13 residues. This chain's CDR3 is CASRPGQNYGYTF. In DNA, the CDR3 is TGTGCCAGCAGGCCGGGACAGAACTATGGCTACACCTTC.